This TCR beta chain was found in a study of cytomegalovirus exposure and HLA in healthy donors. Notes on the study in general: Some V segments, including TRBV6-2 and TRBV6-3, were excluded as indistinguishable.

Turning to this clone: Its specificity is unknown.

The PCR was carried out with 60 Vbeta primers and 13 Jbeta primers. Method: immunoSEQ multiplex PCR; TCRdb's copy keeps in-frame clones and lacks some. The profile shows more than 100,000 clones, around four fifths of them singletons. The CDR3 length is 14 residues. Trimming at V came to 2 bases and at J to 4 bases, leaving 1 base not matched to a gene. CDR1 is MNHEY and CDR2 is SVGAGI in the germline V gene. The sequencing sample was made of PBMCs. J is TRBJ1-2 and V is TRBV6-5, with 10 bases matching TRBD1. The receptor's source is a middle-aged woman in good health and CMV-seronegative. The CDR3 protein is CASSYRDRGYGYTF. CDR3 DNA sequence: TGTGCCAGCAGTTACCGGGACAGGGGCTATGGCTACACCTTC.